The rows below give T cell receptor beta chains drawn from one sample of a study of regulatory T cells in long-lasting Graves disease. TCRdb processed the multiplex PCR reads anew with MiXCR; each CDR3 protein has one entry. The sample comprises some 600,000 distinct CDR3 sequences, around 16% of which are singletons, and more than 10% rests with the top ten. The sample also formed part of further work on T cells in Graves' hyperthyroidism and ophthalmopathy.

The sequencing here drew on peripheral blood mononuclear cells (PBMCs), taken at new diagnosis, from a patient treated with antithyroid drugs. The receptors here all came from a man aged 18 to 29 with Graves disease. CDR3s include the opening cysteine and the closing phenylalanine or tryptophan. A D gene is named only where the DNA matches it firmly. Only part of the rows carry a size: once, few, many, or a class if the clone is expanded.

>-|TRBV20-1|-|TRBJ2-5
CSSDGEGAKETQYF
TGCAGCTCAGACGGGGAGGGGGCGAAGGAGACCCAGTACTTC
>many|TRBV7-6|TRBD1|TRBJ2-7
CASSPGQGIYEQYF
TGTGCCAGCAGCCCGGGACAGGGGATATACGAGCAGTACTTC
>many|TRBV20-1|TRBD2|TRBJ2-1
CSARGLAASSSYNEQFF
TGCAGTGCCCGGGGACTAGCGGCTAGTAGCTCCTACAATGAGCAGTTCTTC
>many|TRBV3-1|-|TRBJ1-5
CASSPTRGGSNQPQHF
TGTGCCAGCAGCCCGACCAGGGGCGGGAGCAATCAGCCCCAGCATTTT
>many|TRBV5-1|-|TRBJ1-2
CASSSDSYGYTF
TGTGCCAGCAGTTCGGACAGCTATGGCTACACCTTC
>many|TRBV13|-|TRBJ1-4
CASSFGWRADEKLFF
TGTGCCAGCAGCTTCGGTTGGAGGGCGGATGAAAAACTGTTTTTT
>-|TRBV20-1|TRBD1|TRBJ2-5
CSAYTDRGQETQYF
TGCAGTGCTTATACGGACAGGGGCCAAGAGACCCAGTACTTC
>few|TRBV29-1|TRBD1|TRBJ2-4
CSVTRDRNIQYF
TGCAGCGTCACCCGGGACAGAAACATTCAGTACTTC
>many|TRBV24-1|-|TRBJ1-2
CATSDSKGGETVGYTF
TGTGCCACCAGTGATTCGAAGGGCGGCGAAACAGTTGGCTACACCTTC
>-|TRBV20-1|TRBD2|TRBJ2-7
CSAGLAGGGSYEQYF
TGCAGTGCCGGACTAGCGGGAGGGGGCTCCTACGAGCAGTACTTC
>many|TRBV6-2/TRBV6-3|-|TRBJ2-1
CASSSTGLNEQFF
TGTGCCAGCAGTTCGACGGGACTGAATGAGCAGTTCTTC
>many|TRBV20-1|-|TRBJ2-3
CSAAPTSTDTQYF
TGCAGTGCAGCACCCACTAGCACAGATACGCAGTATTTT
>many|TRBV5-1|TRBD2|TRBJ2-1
CASSWPRAGRDEQFF
TGCGCCAGCAGCTGGCCCCGGGCAGGGAGGGATGAGCAGTTCTTC
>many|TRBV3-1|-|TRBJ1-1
CASSHDSPEAFF
TGTGCCAGCAGCCATGACTCCCCTGAAGCTTTCTTT
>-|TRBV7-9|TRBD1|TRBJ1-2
CASSPGQAPYGYTF
TGTGCCAGCAGCCCCGGACAGGCCCCCTATGGCTACACCTTC
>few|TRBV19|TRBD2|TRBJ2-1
CASSIVSGRAYNEQFF
TGTGCCAGTAGTATTGTAAGCGGGAGAGCCTACAATGAGCAGTTCTTC
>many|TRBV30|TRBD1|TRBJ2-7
CAWVGTGGYEQYF
TGTGCCTGGGTCGGGACAGGGGGCTACGAGCAGTACTTC
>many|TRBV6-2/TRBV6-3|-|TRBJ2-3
CASSPGATTDTQYF
TGTGCCAGCAGTCCGGGAGCCACCACAGATACGCAGTATTTT
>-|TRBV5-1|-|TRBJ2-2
CASSGRGQDGELFF
TGCGCCAGCAGCGGGAGGGGGCAAGACGGGGAGCTGTTTTTT
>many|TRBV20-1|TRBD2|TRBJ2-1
CSAETSGYNEQFF
TGCAGTGCCGAGACTAGCGGGTACAATGAGCAGTTCTTC
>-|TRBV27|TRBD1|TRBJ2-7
CASSSRDRAGEQYF
TGTGCCAGCAGTTCTCGGGACAGGGCAGGCGAGCAGTACTTC
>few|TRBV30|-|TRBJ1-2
CAWTSTRRGGYTF
TGTGCTTGGACCTCAACAAGGAGGGGTGGCTACACCTTC
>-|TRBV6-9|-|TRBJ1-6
CASSYYPGGARSSYNSPLHF
TGTGCCAGCAGTTACTATCCGGGGGGCGCACGAAGCTCCTATAATTCACCCCTCCACTTT
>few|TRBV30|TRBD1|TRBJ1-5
CACPRGREPQHF
TGTGCCTGTCCCAGGGGGCGGGAGCCCCAGCATTTT
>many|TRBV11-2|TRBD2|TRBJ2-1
CASSSRAGGSNEQFF
TGTGCCAGCAGCTCGAGAGCGGGAGGAAGCAATGAGCAGTTCTTC
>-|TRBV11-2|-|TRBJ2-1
CASSSRGGGSANEQFF
TGTGCCAGCAGCTCCAGGGGTGGCGGGAGCGCAAATGAGCAGTTCTTC
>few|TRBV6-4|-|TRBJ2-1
CTSSESGNNEQFF
TGTACCAGCAGTGAGTCCGGGAACAATGAGCAGTTCTTC
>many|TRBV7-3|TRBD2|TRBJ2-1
CASSYLAGGAYNEQFF
TGTGCCAGCAGCTACCTAGCGGGAGGGGCCTACAATGAGCAGTTCTTC
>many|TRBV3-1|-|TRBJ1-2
CASSQRDRHYTF
TGTGCCAGCAGCCAAAGGGACCGCCACTACACCTTC
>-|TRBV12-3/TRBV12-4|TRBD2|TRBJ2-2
CASSPPGLARDTGELFF
TGTGCCAGCAGTCCTCCGGGACTAGCGAGAGACACCGGGGAGCTGTTTTTT
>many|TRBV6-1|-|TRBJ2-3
CASSAFAGTSTDTQYF
TGTGCCAGCAGTGCGTTTGCCGGGACAAGCACAGATACGCAGTATTTT
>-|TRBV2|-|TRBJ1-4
CASSDTVPFATNEKLFF
TGTGCCAGCAGTGATACAGTACCCTTTGCAACTAATGAAAAACTGTTTTTT
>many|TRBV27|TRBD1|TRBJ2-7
CASSSPTGGETYEQYF
TGTGCCAGCAGCTCACCGACAGGGGGGGAGACCTACGAGCAGTACTTC
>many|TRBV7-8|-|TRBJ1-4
CASSLRAGRVGEKLFF
TGTGCCAGCAGCTTAAGGGCAGGCCGGGTGGGTGAAAAACTGTTTTTT
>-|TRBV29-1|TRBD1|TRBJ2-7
CSVGDRISYEQYF
TGCAGCGTTGGGGACAGGATATCTTACGAGCAGTACTTC
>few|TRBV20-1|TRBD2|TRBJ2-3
CSARLAGADTQYF
TGCAGTGCCCGACTAGCGGGGGCAGATACGCAGTATTTT
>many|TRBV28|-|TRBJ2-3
CASSLPRPDTQYF
TGTGCCAGCAGTTTACCTCGGCCAGATACGCAGTATTTT
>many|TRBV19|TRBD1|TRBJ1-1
CASRPQGAEAFF
TGTGCCAGTCGCCCTCAGGGGGCTGAAGCTTTCTTT
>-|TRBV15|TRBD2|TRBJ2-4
CATSRSGGRGLAGSQNIQYF
TGTGCCACCAGCCGAAGTGGGGGGAGAGGACTAGCGGGAAGCCAAAACATTCAGTACTTC
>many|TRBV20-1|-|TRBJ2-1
CSARDVSNEQFF
TGCAGTGCTAGAGATGTCAGCAATGAGCAGTTCTTC
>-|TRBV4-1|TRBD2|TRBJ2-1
CASKEREAYNEQFF
TGCGCCAGCAAGGAGCGGGAGGCCTACAATGAGCAGTTCTTC
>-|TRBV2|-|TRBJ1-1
CASIAGHLEAFF
TGTGCCAGCATAGCGGGACACCTTGAAGCTTTCTTT
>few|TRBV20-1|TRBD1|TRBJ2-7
CSATDRGRIQYEQYF
TGCAGTGCTACGGACAGGGGGCGAATTCAATACGAGCAGTACTTC
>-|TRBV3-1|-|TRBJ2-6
CASSSSTGILSGANVLTF
TGTGCCAGCAGCTCATCCACAGGGATTCTATCTGGGGCCAACGTCCTGACTTTC
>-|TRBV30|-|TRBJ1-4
CAWSVTGDNEKLFF
TGTGCCTGGAGTGTAACCGGGGACAATGAAAAACTGTTTTTT
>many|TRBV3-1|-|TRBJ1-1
CASSQDPGRYDRNNTEAFF
TGTGCCAGCAGCCAAGATCCCGGGAGGTATGACAGAAATAACACTGAAGCTTTCTTT
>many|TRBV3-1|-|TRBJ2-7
CASSQVVGAGEQYF
TGTGCCAGCAGCCAAGTGGTGGGGGCCGGGGAGCAGTACTTC
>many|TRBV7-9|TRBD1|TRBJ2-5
CASSEPGGTQYF
TGTGCCAGCAGCGAGCCAGGGGGGACCCAGTACTTC
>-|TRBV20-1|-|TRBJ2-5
CSATPRTGETQYF
TGCAGTGCTACCCCTCGAACAGGAGAGACCCAGTACTTC
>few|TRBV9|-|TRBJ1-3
CASSGGDRAGNTIYF
TGTGCCAGCAGCGGGGGGGATCGCGCCGGAAACACCATATATTTT
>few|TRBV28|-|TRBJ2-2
CASSSSGGWAEGAGRRTGELFF
TGTGCCAGCAGCTCGTCAGGGGGTTGGGCAGAAGGGGCGGGAAGGCGGACCGGGGAGCTGTTTTTT
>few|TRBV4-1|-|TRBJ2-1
CASSQAGAEGYNEQFF
TGCGCCAGCAGCCAAGCAGGGGCCGAGGGTTACAATGAGCAGTTCTTC
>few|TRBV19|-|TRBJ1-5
CASKAWSRSNQPQHF
TGTGCCAGTAAGGCTTGGTCTCGGAGCAATCAGCCCCAGCATTTT
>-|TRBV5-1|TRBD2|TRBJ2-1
CASSSWTSGRGSYNEQFF
TGCGCCAGCAGCTCATGGACTAGCGGGAGAGGCTCCTACAATGAGCAGTTCTTC
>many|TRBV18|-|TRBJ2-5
CASSPRTVYQETQYF
TGTGCCAGCTCACCACGGACAGTTTACCAAGAGACCCAGTACTTC